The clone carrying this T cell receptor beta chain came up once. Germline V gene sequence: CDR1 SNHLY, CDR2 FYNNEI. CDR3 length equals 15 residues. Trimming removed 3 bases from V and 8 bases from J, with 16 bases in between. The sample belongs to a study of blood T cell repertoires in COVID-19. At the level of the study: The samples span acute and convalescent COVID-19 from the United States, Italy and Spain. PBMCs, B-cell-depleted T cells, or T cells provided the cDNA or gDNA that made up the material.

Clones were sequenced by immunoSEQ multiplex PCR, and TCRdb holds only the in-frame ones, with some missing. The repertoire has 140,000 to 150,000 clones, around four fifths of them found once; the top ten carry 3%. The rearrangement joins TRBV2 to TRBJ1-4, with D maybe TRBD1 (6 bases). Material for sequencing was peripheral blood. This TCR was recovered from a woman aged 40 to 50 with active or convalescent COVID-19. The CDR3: CASSDDGGAREKLFF. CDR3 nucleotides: TGTGCCAGCAGTGATGACGGGGGGGCGCGGGAAAAACTGTTTTTT.